Listed here is a single TCR beta chain. Profiling relied on immunoSEQ multiplex PCR, and the TCRdb table lists in-frame clones only, not all of them. The sample has around 120,000 clones, roughly nine tenths seen once. Germline V gives CDR1 SEHNR, CDR2 FQNEAQ (reference sequence). Trimming removed 0 bases from V and 4 bases from J; junction bases left unmatched: 8. CDR3 length equals 16 residues. The sample comes from a study of blood T cell repertoires in COVID-19. The wider study: Nucleic acid was either cDNA or gDNA, and it came from T cells, B-cell-depleted T cells, or PBMCs.

The sample taken for sequencing was peripheral blood. The chain couples TRBV7-9 to TRBJ1-2, with 7 bases aligning to TRBD1. This TCR came from a man aged 50 or older with active COVID-19. The CDR3 sequence is CASSLAMDRTGYGYTF. The CDR3 bases are TGTGCCAGCAGCTTAGCGATGGACAGGACAGGCTATGGCTACACCTTC. Complete variable domain (other parts from reference TRBV7-9 and TRBJ1-2): DTGVSQNPRHKITKRGQNVTFRCDPISEHNRLYWYRQTLGQGPEFLTYFQNEAQLEKSRLLSDRFSAERPKGSFSTLEIQRTEQGDSAMYLCASSLAMDRTGYGYTFGSGTRLTVV.